The 26 T cell receptor beta chains presented below share a single source sample, sequenced in a study of blood T cell repertoires in COVID-19. The table came from immunoSEQ multiplex PCR; TCRdb's copy has only in-frame clones and leaves some out. The sample yields around 170,000 clones, 70% to 90% seen once. Specimen: peripheral blood. These receptors came from a man in his 60s with COVID-19, enrolled during active disease.

The chain joins TRBV11-2 to TRBJ2-7; D may be TRBD1 (5 bases). The CDR3 sequence is 14 residues long. Germline V gene data show CDR1 as SGHAT and CDR2 as FQNNGV. Trimming took off 5 bases at V and 1 base at J, with 12 bases between the two ends. The DNA for the CDR3 is TGTGCCAGCAGCGTTACAGGTGTTTCCTACGAGCAGTACTTC. Translated: CASSVTGVSYEQYF. Variable domain in full (rest from reference TRBV11-2 and TRBJ2-7): EAGVAQSPRYKIIEKRQSVAFWCNPISGHATLYWYQQILGQGPKLLIQFQNNGVVDDSQLPKDRFSAERLKGVDSTLKIQPAKLEDSAVYLCASSVTGVSYEQYFGPGTRLTVT.

The CDR3 DNA reads as TGTGCCAGCAGTGACTCTTGGGGCAGTAGCACAGATACGCAGTATTTT. This codes for CASSDSWGSSTDTQYF. The chain employs TRBV6-4 and TRBJ2-3; perhaps TRBD1 as D (5 bases). Between the trimmed V and J ends, which lost 0 bases and 0 bases, there was a span of 10 bases. The CDR3 runs to 16 residues. Germline CDR1 reads MRHNA; CDR2 reads SNTAGT.

The chain has TRBV11-3 and TRBJ1-1; 11 positions agree with TRBD1. After removal of 6 bases from V and 6 bases from J, the junction contained 3 bases not matched to a gene. Germline V gene sequence: CDR1 SGHNT, CDR2 YENEEA. CDR3 length equals 13 residues. CDR3 in DNA: TGTGCCAGCAGAGGACAGGGGGCCTCTGAAGCTTTCTTT. Translated: CASRGQGASEAFF.

The chain employs TRBV7-9 and TRBJ1-2; D is uncertain. Looked up from germline, CDR1 is SEHNR and CDR2 is FQNEAQ (reference sequence). The CDR3 is made up of 12 amino acids. The V gene lost 4 bases and the J gene lost 5 bases, with 8 bases spanning the gap. CDR3 DNA sequence: TGTGCCAGCAGCTCCAGTGGTTATGGCTACACCTTC. The encoded protein is CASSSSGYGYTF.

The chain joins TRBV4-1 to TRBJ2-3, with 9 bases fitting TRBD2. The CDR3 contains 18 residues. The trim removed 0 bases at V and 0 bases at J, leaving 7 bases unmatched. CDR1 and CDR2 (germline): MGHRA, YSYEKL. CDR3 sequence: CASSQEGSGGASTDTQYF. Written as DNA, the CDR3 is TGCGCCAGCAGCCAAGAGGGTAGCGGGGGTGCTAGCACAGATACGCAGTATTTT.

The chain combines TRBV7-3 with TRBJ1-4, with D perhaps matching TRBD1 (5 bases). V lost 4 bases to trimming and J lost 7 bases, with 13 bases between them. The CDR3 length is 14 residues. Germline lookup yields CDR1 SGHTA and CDR2 FQGTGA. CDR3 nucleotides: TGTGCCAGCAGCTCAGGGTTGGTTGGTGAAAAACTGTTTTTT. It is translated as CASSSGLVGEKLFF.

The chain links TRBV10-3 to TRBJ1-2; D gene ambiguous. Germline V gene lookup returns CDR1 ENHRY and CDR2 SYGVKD. The CDR3 has 13 amino acids. V dropped 3 bases and J dropped 7 bases, with 12 bases sitting between them. The CDR3 loop is CAISDTPAGGYTF. The CDR3 region has the DNA TGTGCCATCAGTGACACCCCAGCGGGTGGCTACACCTTC.

The chain joins TRBV9 to TRBJ1-2; D is perhaps TRBD1 (6 bases). Deletions cut 3 bases from V and 1 base from J, with 16 bases between. The CDR3 sequence is 16 residues long. Germline V gene sequence: CDR1 SGDLS, CDR2 YYNGEE. CDR3 DNA: TGTGCCAGCAGCGCCTCATCAACAGGGAATAACTATGGCTACACCTTC. Its translation is CASSASSTGNNYGYTF.

V usage is TRBV6-1 and J usage is TRBJ1-2, with TRBD1 as a possible D gene (5 bases). Germline V gene lookup returns CDR1 MNHNS and CDR2 SASEGT. This CDR3 has 15 amino acids. With 2 bases removed from V and 0 bases from J, the gap between germline ends came to 10 bases. CDR3 nucleotides: TGTGCCAGCAGTGAACCCGGGGGTACTAACTATGGCTACACCTTC. Protein: CASSEPGGTNYGYTF.

The CDR3 spells CASSLYGTQTEAFF. DNA for the CDR3: TGCGCCAGCAGCTTGTATGGCACCCAAACTGAAGCTTTCTTT. The J gene is TRBJ1-1, the V gene TRBV5-1, with D hard to call. Germline CDR1 and CDR2: SGHRS and YFSETQ. This CDR3 spans 14 amino acids. The germline V and J ends were trimmed by 1 base and 5 bases, with 12 bases remaining between them. Based on the CDR3 plus reference TRBV5-1 and TRBJ1-1, the full variable domain is KAGVTQTPRYLIKTRGQQVTLSCSPISGHRSVSWYQQTPGQGLQFLFEYFSETQRNKGNFPGRFSGRQFSNSRSEMNVSTLELGDSALYLCASSLYGTQTEAFFGQGTRLTVV.

The chain uses TRBV11-3 and TRBJ2-7; D gene ambiguous. With 1 base removed from V and 7 bases from J, the gap between germline ends came to 11 bases. The CDR3 covers 13 residues. Looked up from germline, CDR1 is SGHNT and CDR2 is YENEEA. The chain's CDR3 is CASSLGLVREQYF. The CDR3 DNA reads as TGTGCCAGCAGCTTAGGGTTGGTCCGGGAGCAGTACTTC.

The rearrangement links TRBV10-3 to TRBJ2-1, with D tentatively TRBD2 (5 bases). Per the germline V gene, CDR1 is ENHRY and CDR2 is SYGVKD. This CDR3 is 15 amino acids long. V was cut by 3 bases and J by 5 bases, with 14 bases left in between. CDR3 DNA sequence: TGTGCCATCAGTGAAGTACTGACTAACCACAATGAGCAGTTCTTC. Its protein product is CAISEVLTNHNEQFF.

The chain uses TRBV5-5 and TRBJ2-1, with TRBD1 as a possible D gene (6 bases). The CDR3 loop spans 15 amino acids. Germline V gene data show CDR1 as SGHKS and CDR2 as YYEKEE (reference sequence). The V gene lost 4 bases and the J gene lost 5 bases, with 16 bases spanning the gap. CDR3 amino acids: CASSTGFGPNNEQFF. CDR3 nucleotides: TGTGCCAGCAGCACAGGGTTCGGGCCTAACAATGAGCAGTTCTTC.

This sequence joins TRBV18 and TRBJ2-3, with 13 bases lining up with TRBD2. This CDR3 contains 18 residues. The J segment lost 3 bases and the V segment lost 0 bases, leaving 6 bases of the junction unmatched. CDR1 KGHSH and CDR2 LQKENI come from the germline V gene. DNA for the CDR3: TGTGCCAGCTCACCACCGAAACTAGCGGGGGGGTTGACAGATACGCAGTATTTT. Amino acid sequence: CASSPPKLAGGLTDTQYF.

This clone has just one count. The rearrangement uses TRBV7-8 and TRBJ1-4; D is uncertain. The CDR3 is made up of 16 amino acids. The germline gives CDR1 SGHVS, CDR2 FQNEAQ. The V end lost 2 bases, the J end lost 0 bases, and 10 bases lay between the germline ends. In nucleotides, the CDR3 is TGTGCCAGCAGCTTAATTACGGTACCAACTAATGAAAAACTGTTTTTT. Translated, it gives CASSLITVPTNEKLFF. Full variable domain (rest looked up from reference TRBV7-8 and TRBJ1-4): GAGVSQSPRYKVAKRGQDVALRCDPISGHVSLFWYQQALGQGPEFLTYFQNEAQLDKSGLPSDRFFAERPEGSVSTLKIQRTQQEDSAVYLCASSLITVPTNEKLFFGSGTQLSVL.

The chain couples TRBV21-1 to TRBJ1-1; the DNA was not compared with TRBD1, the D call given in the table. TRBV21-1 is a pseudogene locus. This CDR3 spans 17 amino acids. The CDR3 DNA sequence: TGTGCCAGCATTTCGACAGGGAATCCCTCTTTGAACACTGAAGCTTTCTTT. It specifies CASISTGNPSLNTEAFF.

The gene calls are TRBV6-2 or TRBV6-3 and TRBJ1-4; D remains unclear. The V gene lost 0 bases and the J gene lost 5 bases, with 16 bases spanning the gap. Looked up from germline, CDR1 is MNHEY and CDR2 is SVGEGT. The CDR3 spans 17 residues. The CDR3 coding sequence is TGTGCCAGCAGTTACTCTACGATTGCGGCCGAGAATGAAAAACTGTTTTTT. This translates into CASSYSTIAAENEKLFF.

V gene TRBV12-3 or TRBV12-4 combines with J gene TRBJ2-7; maybe TRBD1 (5 bases). Trimming removed 3 bases from V and 4 bases from J, with 10 bases in between. CDR3 length equals 13 residues. The CDR3, as DNA: TGTGCCAGCAGTTTCCAGGGTAGTTACGAGCAGTACTTC. Amino acids: CASSFQGSYEQYF.

The genes are TRBV19 and TRBJ1-1, with D tentatively TRBD1 (5 bases). The V end was cut by 2 bases, the J end by 0 bases, with 16 bases between. The CDR3 has 17 amino acids. Per the germline V gene, CDR1 is LNHDA and CDR2 is SQIVND (reference sequence). The CDR3 region is CASSIRTSDHMNTEAFF. The CDR3, as DNA: TGTGCCAGTAGTATAAGGACATCCGACCATATGAACACTGAAGCTTTCTTT.

The chain uses TRBV5-6 and TRBJ2-7, with 7 bases identical to TRBD1. Trimming removed 0 bases from V and 3 bases from J; junction bases left unmatched: 6. The CDR3 runs to 15 residues. CDR1 is SGHDT, CDR2 YYEEEE, per germline. This CDR3 is CASSLGDRLLYEQYF. In DNA form, the CDR3 reads TGTGCCAGCAGCTTGGGGGACAGATTACTCTACGAGCAGTACTTC.

The rearrangement uses TRBV30 and TRBJ1-5; TRBD1 aligns across 7 bases. Germline CDR1 GTSNPN, CDR2 SVGIG (reference sequence). Unmatched junction bases numbered 6, after V lost 0 bases and J lost 1 base. The CDR3 runs to 16 residues. The CDR3 spells CAWSVLGGGSNQPQHF. In nucleotides, the CDR3 is TGTGCCTGGAGTGTACTAGGGGGCGGGAGCAATCAGCCCCAGCATTTT.

The chain is built from TRBV28 and TRBJ2-1; 8 bases agree with TRBD1. This CDR3 contains 15 residues. Germline CDR1 reads MDHEN; CDR2 reads SYDVKM. The trim removed 6 bases at V and 7 bases at J, leaving 11 bases unmatched. DNA for the CDR3: TGTGCCAGCAGCCCTTCCAGGGGGCTGGGAAATGAGCAGTTCTTC. Translated, it gives CASSPSRGLGNEQFF. The whole variable domain, remainder taken from reference TRBV28 and TRBJ2-1, is DVKVTQSSRYLVKRTGEKVFLECVQDMDHENMFWYRQDPGLGLRLIYFSYDVKMKEKGDIPEGYSVSREKKERFSLILESASTNQTSMYLCASSPSRGLGNEQFFGPGTRLTVL.

Here the CDR3 DNA reads TGTGCCAGCAGCCGATACCAAGGGACAGGGGGTTACGAGCAGTACTTC. Translating gives CASSRYQGTGGYEQYF. The J gene is TRBJ2-7, the V gene TRBV14, with 11 bases lining up with TRBD1. Trimming at V came to 4 bases and at J to 4 bases, leaving 9 bases not matched to a gene. This CDR3 is built from 16 residues. The germline V gene has CDR1 SGHDN and CDR2 FVKESK.

The chain has TRBV5-4 and TRBJ2-1; 12 bases match TRBD1. The CDR3 loop spans 19 amino acids. Germline lookup yields CDR1 SGHNT and CDR2 YYREEE (reference sequence). Losses at the gene ends were 2 bases for V and 2 bases for J; bases not matched to a gene: 11. CDR3 DNA sequence: TGTGCCAGCAGCTTTCCGGGACAGGGGGCGCAAATGGCCTACAATGAGCAGTTCTTC. This gives the protein CASSFPGQGAQMAYNEQFF.

The chain combines TRBV4-3 with TRBJ1-1; no clear D gene. Looked up from germline, CDR1 is LGHNA and CDR2 is YSLEER. Trimming took off 2 bases at V and 6 bases at J, with 10 bases between the two ends. This CDR3 has 13 residues. The CDR3 coding sequence is TGCGCCAGCAGCCAATACCAGTCCGCTGAAGCTTTCTTT. The encoded protein is CASSQYQSAEAFF.

The J gene is TRBJ1-5, the V gene TRBV19; 7 bases line up with TRBD1. In germline, CDR1 is LNHDA, CDR2 SQIVND (reference sequence). This CDR3 contains 16 residues. The trim removed 4 bases at V and 3 bases at J, leaving 9 bases unmatched. The CDR3 DNA follows: TGTGCCAGTAGTAAACTGGGACAGACTTACAATCAGCCCCAGCATTTT. It yields the protein CASSKLGQTYNQPQHF.